What follows are 18 T cell receptor beta chains derived from one specimen sequenced in a study of CD8 T cells in ankylosing spondylitis. MiXCR, run by TCRdb on the 5' RACE reads, gives a single entry per CDR3 protein. The sample consists of about 240,000 distinct CDR3 sequences, 24% of them appearing once. The sequencing input was blood, either unsorted or a sorted T cell fraction (not recorded which). These receptors were collected from a male donor with ankylosing spondylitis or in good health (not recorded which).

The chain's CDR3 is CSARAPTGLTYEQYF. CDR3 in DNA: TGCAGTGCTAGAGCCCCGACAGGTTTAACTTACGAGCAGTACTTC. V is TRBV20-1 and J is TRBJ2-7, with D tentatively TRBD1 (6 bases). The CDR3 is made up of 15 amino acids. Germline V gene lookup returns CDR1 DFQATT and CDR2 SNEGSKA (reference sequence). The germline V and J ends were trimmed by 1 base and 4 bases, with 17 bases remaining between them.

This clonotype occurred a few times. The chain links TRBV20-1 to TRBJ1-5, with unresolved D. This CDR3 contains 14 residues. V was trimmed by 2 bases and J by 0 bases, leaving 8 bases between them. Germline V lookup: CDR1 DFQATT, CDR2 SNEGSKA (reference sequence). CDR3 nucleotide sequence: TGCAGTGCTAGATCCCTTATTAGCAATCAGCCCCAGCATTTT. It encodes CSARSLISNQPQHF.

As for this clonotype: The junction and the germline gene differ at one end; a read error may be behind it. The chain combines TRBV7-7 with TRBJ2-2, with 7 positions matching TRBD1. The germline V gene has CDR1 SSHAT and CDR2 FNYEAQ (reference sequence). This CDR3 region has 15 residues. CDR3 sequence: CASRPGGSWTGELFF. In DNA form, the CDR3 reads TGTGCTAGCAGACCAGGGGGTTCTTGGACCGGGGAGCTGTTTTTT.

A few counts support this clonotype. The chain has TRBV6-4 and TRBJ2-2, with a possible D match to TRBD1 (6 bases). Trimming took off 6 bases at V and 4 bases at J, with 12 bases between the two ends. Per the germline V gene, CDR1 is MRHNA and CDR2 is SNTAGT. This CDR3 has 14 residues. CDR3 sequence (DNA): TGTGCCAGCAGCCCTATACAGGGCACCGGGGAGCTGTTTTTT. This sequence encodes CASSPIQGTGELFF.

J is TRBJ2-1 and V is TRBV4-2; 12 bases line up with TRBD1. The CDR3 contains 15 residues. Unmatched junction bases numbered 4, after V lost 4 bases and J lost 6 bases. CDR1 and CDR2 (germline): LGHNA, YNFKEQ. The CDR3 sequence: CASSLRDRGLNEQFF. The DNA of the CDR3 is TGTGCCAGCAGCCTCCGGGACAGGGGGCTCAATGAGCAGTTCTTC.

The genes are TRBV20-1 and TRBJ1-5; TRBD1 might be the D (6 bases). Per the germline V gene, CDR1 is DFQATT and CDR2 is SNEGSKA (reference sequence). The CDR3 consists of 16 residues. V gave up 5 bases and J gave up 0 bases, with 17 bases separating them. CDR3 sequence (DNA): TGCAGTGCTCGACCCGGCTCGGACAGTAGCAATCAGCCCCAGCATTTT. Translated, it gives CSARPGSDSSNQPQHF.

The chain carries TRBV6-1 and TRBJ2-2, with D unresolved. V was shortened by 6 bases and J by 4 bases, with 12 bases between the two germline ends. Germline V gene data show CDR1 as MNHNS and CDR2 as SASEGT. CDR3 length: 14 amino acids. The CDR3 nucleotides are TGTGCCAGCAGGGCCCCGAATCCCACCGGGGAGCTGTTTTTT. Translated, it gives CASRAPNPTGELFF.

This clonotype was seen ten or more times. One end of the junction is discordant with germline, which a read error may explain. The CDR3 DNA sequence: TGCAGTGCCAGAGCGGGTATGAACACTGAAGCTTTCTTT. Its protein product is CSARAGMNTEAFF. This sequence joins TRBV20-1 and TRBJ1-1; D is undetermined. Germline assignment: CDR1 DFQATT and CDR2 SNEGSKA (reference sequence). The CDR3 runs to 13 residues.

This chain connects TRBV7-8 to TRBJ2-3; D is unresolved. The V end lost 5 bases, the J end lost 0 bases, and 21 bases lay between the germline ends. This CDR3 comprises 18 residues. Germline values: CDR1 SGHVS, CDR2 FQNEAQ. Here the CDR3 DNA reads TGTGCCAGCAGCCACCCCTTAGGACCGCAATCTAGCACAGATACGCAGTATTTT. Translated, it gives CASSHPLGPQSSTDTQYF.

This clonotype was picked up many times. V is TRBV20-1 and J is TRBJ2-5; TRBD2 matches 16 bases. Per germline, CDR1 DFQATT and CDR2 SNEGSKA (reference sequence). The CDR3 is 17 residues long. With 0 bases clipped from V and 5 bases from J, the junction kept 6 bases outside the gene matches. This CDR3 reads CSARDLGLAGGYETQYF. The CDR3 DNA follows: TGCAGTGCTAGAGATTTGGGACTAGCGGGAGGGTATGAGACCCAGTACTTC.

V gene TRBV28 combines with J gene TRBJ1-5; 8 bases fit TRBD1. CDR1 is MDHEN, CDR2 SYDVKM, per germline. The V gene end was trimmed by 6 bases and the J gene end by 4 bases; junction bases not matched to a gene: 5. The CDR3 is made up of 14 amino acids. The CDR3 sequence is CASREGQGNQPQHF. In DNA, the CDR3 is TGTGCCAGCAGGGAAGGACAGGGAAATCAGCCCCAGCATTTT.

This clonotype was seen at least ten times. The chain couples TRBV12-3 or TRBV12-4 to TRBJ2-7; D might be TRBD2 (5 bases). The V end was cut by 5 bases, the J end by 2 bases, with 16 bases between. The CDR3 runs to 15 residues. The CDR3: CASSAGEGHTYEQYF. The CDR3, as DNA: TGTGCCAGCAGTGCCGGTGAGGGTCACACCTACGAGCAGTACTTC.

V usage is TRBV15 and J usage is TRBJ2-1; TRBD1 matches at 7 bases. Germline-derived CDR1 and CDR2 are LNHNV and YYDKDF (reference sequence). V shed 5 bases, J shed 15 bases, and the junction held 10 bases outside the gene matches. The CDR3 is 12 amino acids. In DNA form, the CDR3 reads TGTGCCACCAGCCGGACAGGTTCTAGGCTGTTCTTC. Protein sequence: CATSRTGSRLFF.

Many counts were recorded for this clonotype. The gene calls are TRBV2 and TRBJ2-1, with D tentatively TRBD1 (6 bases). The CDR3 is 15 amino acids. Germline V lookup: CDR1 SNHLY, CDR2 FYNNEI. Deletions cut 6 bases from V and 7 bases from J, with 19 bases between. CDR3 region: CASRIRAGAGNEQFF. The CDR3 DNA reads as TGTGCCAGCAGGATTAGGGCAGGGGCAGGTAATGAGCAGTTCTTC.

This clonotype was recorded many times. The chain combines TRBV4-1 with TRBJ2-3, with a weak D call TRBD1 (6 bases). V was clipped by 4 bases and J by 5 bases, with 16 bases between them. The CDR3 consists of 15 residues. Per germline, CDR1 MGHRA and CDR2 YSYEKL. CDR3 region: CASSLQQGREDTQYF. The CDR3 nucleotides are TGCGCCAGCAGCCTACAACAGGGCCGGGAAGATACGCAGTATTTT.

The V gene is TRBV7-2, the J gene TRBJ2-2, with D perhaps TRBD2 (6 bases). This CDR3 is built from 15 residues. The V and J ends lost 5 bases and 7 bases respectively, with 17 bases between them. Per the germline V gene, CDR1 is SGHTA and CDR2 is FQGNSA. CDR3 sequence: CASSPRLVVIGELFF. CDR3 nucleotides: TGTGCCAGCAGCCCCAGACTAGTTGTCATCGGGGAGCTGTTTTTT.

The V gene is TRBV12-3 or TRBV12-4, the J gene TRBJ2-7; D gene uncertain. This CDR3 has 13 amino acids. The V and J ends lost 6 bases and 3 bases respectively, with 12 bases between them. The CDR3 sequence: CASRTEFLYEQYF. The CDR3 DNA is TGTGCCAGCAGAACAGAATTCCTCTACGAGCAGTACTTC.

The chain uses TRBV12-3 or TRBV12-4 and TRBJ2-7, with D perhaps matching TRBD1 (5 bases). This CDR3 has 14 residues. The V and J ends lost 2 bases and 2 bases respectively, with 10 bases between them. This CDR3 is CASSLIKGTYEQYF. The CDR3 region has the DNA TGTGCCAGCAGTTTAATAAAGGGGACCTACGAGCAGTACTTC.